These T cell receptor beta chains were read from a single sample in a study of CD8+ T cells in alopecia areata. Sequencing used immunoSEQ multiplex PCR; TCRdb keeps in-frame clones, though not all of them. The data hold around 29,000 clones, with 60% to 85% observed a single time. The sample comprised NKG2D-low CD8+ T cells sorted from blood. The source of these receptors is a human donor with alopecia areata. Each CDR3 is given with its conserved first and last residue. Fields, in order: J gene, V gene, D gene, CDR3 DNA, CDR3 protein. A D gene is named only where the DNA matches it firmly.

>TRBJ2-1|TRBV2|NA
TGTGCCAGCGGTGACGTGTCCTACAATGAGCAGTTCTTC
CASGDVSYNEQFF
>TRBJ2-5|TRBV25-1|TRBD1
TGTGCCAGCAGTGAACGGACAGGGGGCGAGGAGACCCAGTACTTC
CASSERTGGEETQYF
>TRBJ2-3|TRBV4-3|TRBD2
TGCGCCAGCAGTCTGGAAACTGGACTAGCGGGGGGCTCAGATACGCAGTATTTT
CASSLETGLAGGSDTQYF
>TRBJ2-7|TRBV9|TRBD2
TGTGCCAGCAGCCCCCTGGCTAGCGGGGCGACCTACGAGCAGTACTTC
CASSPLASGATYEQYF
>TRBJ2-1|TRBV4-1|NA
TGCGCCAGCAGCCAAGTATCGGGAAATGAGCAGTTCTTC
CASSQVSGNEQFF
>TRBJ1-5|TRBV7-7|TRBD1
TGTGCTAGCAGCCTCGGGACACAGGGGCTTGCGAGGAATCAGCCCCAGCATTTT
CASSLGTQGLARNQPQHF
>TRBJ2-2|TRBV4-2|TRBD2
TGTGCCAGCAGCCAAGCTAGCGGGTCTTACACCGGGGAGCTGTTTTTT
CASSQASGSYTGELFF
>TRBJ2-7|TRBV9|NA
TGTGCCAGCAGCGTAGCCAGCTTCCCGGGGGCTACCTACGAGCAGTACTTC
CASSVASFPGATYEQYF
>TRBJ2-2|TRBV11-2|NA
TGTGCCAGCAGCGCCCCCAACACCGGGGAGCTGTTTTTT
CASSAPNTGELFF
>TRBJ2-7|TRBV7-9|NA
TGTGCCAGCAGCCCAGAGTTTGGGTCCGAGCAGTACTTC
CASSPEFGSEQYF